This TCR beta chain derives from a study of technical replicates of blood from a few donors. The table came from immunoSEQ multiplex PCR; TCRdb's copy has only in-frame clones and leaves some out. The table shows roughly 70,000 clones, with more than 85% occurring only once. The CDR3 covers 15 residues. V gave up 5 bases and J gave up 2 bases; unmatched junction bases: 5. CDR1 and CDR2 from the germline V gene are KGHSH and LQKENI. The V gene is TRBV18, the J gene TRBJ2-2; 7 bases line up with TRBD1. Specimen: PBMCs. The receptor's source is a human donor in good health. Some clones in this sample may be carry-over from other donors' samples. The CDR3 loop reads CASSSGTVNTGELFF. CDR3 sequence (DNA): TGTGCCAGCTCATCCGGGACAGTCAACACCGGGGAGCTGTTTTTT.